One T cell receptor (beta chain) is described in this entry. Its antigen is not identified. This PCR relied on a set of 60 Vbeta primers and 13 Jbeta primers. Clones were sequenced by immunoSEQ multiplex PCR, and TCRdb holds only the in-frame ones, with some missing. This sample yields approximately 120,000 clones, of which about 80% are seen a single time; 3% to 4.5% belongs to the top ten. Trimming stripped 4 bases from V and 8 bases from J, with 8 bases between. CDR1 SNHLY and CDR2 FYNNEI come from the germline V gene. The CDR3 runs to 11 residues. This sample was taken from a study of cytomegalovirus exposure and HLA in healthy donors. Study findings and constraints: One variant, a missense change in DCLRE1C, was linked in a later analysis to TCR beta V- and J-gene trimming.

The sequenced material came from PBMCs. The source of this sequence is a man in his forties in good health and CMV-seronegative. The chain is built from TRBV2 and TRBJ2-5; D unresolved. This chain's CDR3 is CASSVEKTQYF. The CDR3 DNA follows: TGTGCCAGCAGTGTGGAGAAAACCCAGTACTTC.